This T cell receptor (beta chain) is from a study of shared clonotypes between healthy human individuals (dated by TCRdb to 2018 to 2020). Broadly, across the study: A couple of women and three men aged 18 to 49 years were included in the cohort. Blood TCR repertoires of a handful of healthy adults were deeply sequenced to estimate repertoire size and the extent of clonotype sharing between individuals. To increase sequencing depth and limit assay-specific biases, TCR repertoire library preparation and sequencing were carried out by different laboratories using diverse techniques. Between about 0.8 and 8.9 billion PBMCs per donor were obtained by leukapheresis.

TCR CDR3 regions were amplified from genomic DNA by multiplex PCR using the deep immunoSEQ assay. Extracted genomic DNA from each cell subset was distributed evenly across all wells of several immunoSEQ 96-well plates, and each plate was treated as a replicate. Each replicate PCR for unsorted PBMC received around 330 ng genomic DNA, equal to about 30,000 T cell genomes. Ten immunoSEQ deep assay plates were used to sequence unsorted PBMC genomic DNA. Purified libraries were measured with a Qubit 3.0 fluorometer, size-checked on a Bioanalyzer 2100, and measured again with the KAPA Library Quantification kit. A separate single-read 150-cycle Illumina NextSeq 550 flow cell was used to sequence each immunoSEQ 96-well plate. The authors' analysis ran thus. Because only junctional sequences without quality scores were contained in the immunoSEQ output, filtering matching that applied to full-length reads could not be performed. Sequences were annotated with PyIR, a Python wrapper for IgBLAST v1.9, and V/J genes and CDR3 were assigned using IMGT germline references. Reads were filtered out if the reads had weak V/J assignments (E-value above 1e-6), no CDR3, stop codons, out-of-frame junctions, or ambiguous translated residues. V3J clonotypes were defined as sequences sharing an identical inferred V gene, J gene, and CDR3 amino acid sequence. Percentage overlap between repertoires was calculated by dividing the number of shared unique clonotypes by the size of the smaller repertoire. Richness of each repertoire was evaluated using RTK rarefaction, the Chao1 estimator, and Recon v2.1 estimates of unobserved clonotypes. The table comes from immuneACCESS by way of TCRdb, which keeps in-frame sequences with V and J called. Part of the clones is missing from these tables; in studies checked, under half for an unresolved V gene and the rest for unknown reasons. V, J and clone size were drawn from that table, and D and trimming were deduced from the DNA. The sample records hundreds of thousands of clones, more than 75% of which are singletons. About 12% of the sample is taken by the ten largest.

At the junction V is shortened by 4 bases and J by 3 bases, with 15 bases in between. Via the germline V gene, CDR1 is ENHRY and CDR2 SYGVKD. From cysteine to phenylalanine, the CDR3 is 16 amino acids long. Only the CDR3 DNA stays, 48 bases, in frame from base 1. Paper-wide results and their limitations: Sampling was restricted to blood, and TCR repertoires in tissues likely differ from the TCR repertoires found in blood. Because the study included only a small number of donors, the genetic and exposure-history diversity represented was limited. Based on pairwise subsampling, the degree of clonotype sharing among donors was expected to be affected by sequencing depth.

In regard to this clone: The antigen it recognizes is unknown. No much larger clonotype is one base removed from it; base qualities were not supplied.

The donors were healthy, HIV-negative adults with no recently reported acute infections or vaccinations. Every donor was a Caucasian adult living in Nashville, Tennessee, USA. For unsorted samples, tens of millions of PBMCs were counted and genomic DNA was extracted with the QIAamp DNA Blood Mini kit. Blood was obtained by leukapheresis, after which PBMCs were separated by Ficoll-Histopaque density gradient centrifugation and cryopreserved in liquid nitrogen vapor phase. The sequence was obtained from a woman in her forties in good health. Some clones in this sample may be carry-over from other donors' samples. The sequencing input was PBMCs. The receptor chain draws on TRBV10-3 and TRBJ1-4; TRBD1 is a possible D gene, resting on 6 matching bases. The DNA sequence is given as TGTGCCATCAGTGCCTCCTCAGGGGAGTCTAATGAAAAACTGTTTTTT. Translated, it reads CAISASSGESNEKLFF.